What follows are 24 T cell receptor beta chains derived from one specimen sequenced in a study of T cells in narcolepsy. Profiled with immunoSEQ multiplex PCR; TCRdb holds only in-frame clones, not every one. The sample comprises around 24,000 clones, 84% of which are singletons, and 1.3% rests with the top ten. Sequencing was done on a sample of CD45RA- memory CD4+ T cells from PBMCs. The source is a human donor with narcolepsy.

CDR3 in amino acids: CSVAGDRDNEQYF. The DNA for the CDR3 is TGCAGCGTTGCCGGAGACAGGGACAACGAGCAGTACTTC. The V call is TRBV29-1, the J call TRBJ2-7; 7 nucleotides align to TRBD1. CDR3 length equals 13 residues. V was pared by 4 bases and J by 5 bases, with 8 bases of the junction left unmatched. Germline CDR1 reads SQVTM; CDR2 reads ANQGSEA.

The V gene is TRBV10-3, the J gene TRBJ2-7; 7 bases align to TRBD2. After removal of 10 bases from V and 5 bases from J, the junction contained 11 bases not matched to a gene. The CDR3 consists of 13 residues. In germline, CDR1 is ENHRY, CDR2 SYGVKD. The CDR3 protein is CASNPLGGDEQYF. Written as DNA, the CDR3 is TGTGCCAGCAACCCACTGGGGGGGGACGAGCAGTACTTC.

The chain links TRBV11-3 to TRBJ2-2; no firm D call. With 4 bases removed from V and 1 base from J, the gap between germline ends came to 7 bases. Germline V gene lookup returns CDR1 SGHNT and CDR2 YENEEA. CDR3 length: 14 amino acids. The CDR3 DNA is TGTGCCAGCAGCTCCCCGCGGAACACCGGGGAGCTGTTTTTT. The encoded protein is CASSSPRNTGELFF.

The rearrangement joins TRBV29-1 to TRBJ2-3; 7 bases agree with TRBD1. CDR1 and CDR2 from the germline V gene are SQVTM and ANQGSEA. The CDR3 totals 12 residues. The CDR3 sequence: CSFSSGGNTQYF. The CDR3 nucleotides are TGCAGTTTCTCCTCAGGGGGAAATACGCAGTATTTT.

The chain links TRBV5-4 to TRBJ2-2; TRBD2 might be the D (6 bases). From germline, CDR1 is SGHNT and CDR2 YYREEE (reference sequence). Deletions cut 6 bases from V and 6 bases from J, with 15 bases between. There are 14 residues in the CDR3. CDR3 protein: CASKEGVVSGELFF. CDR3 sequence (DNA): TGTGCCAGCAAGGAGGGAGTAGTCTCCGGGGAGCTGTTTTTT. The full variable domain, completed using reference TRBV5-4 and TRBJ2-2, is ETGVTQSPTHLIKTRGQQVTLRCSSQSGHNTVSWYQQALGQGPQFIFQYYREEENGRGNFPPRFSGLQFPNYSSELNVNALELDDSALYLCASKEGVVSGELFFGEGSRLTVL.

The chain employs TRBV5-1 and TRBJ1-1; 7 bases agree with TRBD1. CDR3 size: 14 residues. V lost 0 bases to trimming and J lost 7 bases; unmatched junction nucleotides: 6. Germline values: CDR1 SGHRS, CDR2 YFSETQ. The CDR3 sequence: CASSLDRGRSEAFF. The CDR3 region has the DNA TGCGCCAGCAGCTTGGACAGGGGAAGAAGTGAAGCTTTCTTT.

The chain employs TRBV28 and TRBJ2-5, with 8 bases that match TRBD2. The J call may be wrong; the DNA end is better matched by TRBJ2-7. Germline-derived CDR1 and CDR2 are MDHEN and SYDVKM. This CDR3 has 19 residues. CDR3 bases: TGTGCCAGCAGATTAAGAGGGGTTAGCGGGATGATGAGCTCCTACGAGCAGTACTTC. Residues: CASRLRGVSGMMSSYEQYF.

The genes are TRBV19 and TRBJ1-1; maybe TRBD1 (6 bases). Germline loops: CDR1 LNHDA, CDR2 SQIVND (reference sequence). Trimming pared 4 bases from V and 5 bases from J, leaving 11 bases between. This CDR3 spans 13 amino acids. DNA for the CDR3: TGTGCCAGTAGTAAGGGGGACCCGACTGAAGCTTTCTTT. Its protein is CASSKGDPTEAFF.

This sequence joins TRBV11-2 and TRBJ2-3; the D is unclear. Trimming removed 1 base at V and 8 bases at J, with 10 bases between. The CDR3 has 13 residues. CDR1 and CDR2 (germline): SGHAT, FQNNGV. Here the CDR3 reads CASSLGIETTQYF. The CDR3 coding sequence is TGTGCCAGCAGCTTAGGGATCGAAACTACGCAGTATTTT.

This clone is a singleton in its sample. The chain employs TRBV6-1 and TRBJ2-1; the D gene is possibly TRBD2 (7 bases). Germline loops: CDR1 MNHNS, CDR2 SASEGT. The CDR3 contains 15 residues. Between the trimmed V and J ends, which lost 3 bases and 10 bases, there was a span of 19 bases. CDR3 coding DNA: TGTGCCAGCAGTGAGGCCCCAAGTTGGGGGGGCGAGCAGTTCTTC. As protein: CASSEAPSWGGEQFF.

The chain employs TRBV27 and TRBJ1-5; D remains ambiguous. The CDR3 covers 14 residues. With 5 bases removed from V and 3 bases from J, the gap between germline ends came to 11 bases. Germline V CDR1 and CDR2: MNHEY, SMNVEV (reference sequence). In DNA, the CDR3 is TGTGCCAGCAGTAAAGCAGGTGACAATCAGCCCCAGCATTTT. Protein product: CASSKAGDNQPQHF.

This chain connects TRBV5-1 to TRBJ1-6; tentative D call: TRBD1 (6 bases). This CDR3 has 14 amino acids. Germline V gene sequence: CDR1 SGHRS, CDR2 YFSETQ. Trimming took 2 bases from V and 8 from J, leaving 11 bases between them. The CDR3 nucleotides read TGCGCCAGCAGCTTTGGCAGGGGTGATTCACCCCTCCACTTT. Its translation: CASSFGRGDSPLHF.

A single count supports this clone. This sequence joins TRBV4-3 and TRBJ2-2, with TRBD1 matching over 8 bases. In germline, CDR1 is LGHNA, CDR2 YSLEER. There are 16 residues in the CDR3. V lost 2 bases, J lost 5 bases, and 7 bases stayed unmatched. In nucleotides, the CDR3 is TGCGCCAGCAGCCAATTCCGGGACAGGTTAACCGGGGAGCTGTTTTTT. Translating gives CASSQFRDRLTGELFF.

The rearrangement joins TRBV4-3 to TRBJ1-1; unclear D gene. Trimming removed 1 base from V and 10 bases from J, with 13 bases in between. CDR1 and CDR2 from the germline V gene are LGHNA and YSLEER. This CDR3 contains 13 residues. In nucleotides, the CDR3 is TGCGCCAGCAGCCAAGGGTTATTTGCGGGAGCTTTCTTT. This translates into CASSQGLFAGAFF.

The genes are TRBV7-2 and TRBJ1-2; D is ambiguous. Germline CDR1 SGHTA, CDR2 FQGNSA. Trimming took 2 bases from V and 3 from J, leaving 4 bases between them. There are 12 residues in the CDR3. CDR3 protein: CASSLNHYGYTF. The CDR3 DNA is TGTGCCAGCAGCTTAAATCACTATGGCTACACCTTC.

This clone appeared once. This sequence joins TRBV18 and TRBJ2-3; 8 bases are a match to TRBD2. V lost 3 bases, J lost 5 bases, and 4 bases stayed unmatched. In germline, CDR1 is KGHSH, CDR2 LQKENI. The CDR3 runs 14 residues. The CDR3 DNA reads TGTGCCAGCTCACCGGGACTAGGCCAAGATACGCAGTATTTT. The encoded protein is CASSPGLGQDTQYF.

In this sample, this clone is medium-sized. J is TRBJ1-5 and V is TRBV28; possibly TRBD1 for D (5 bases). The CDR3 length is 15 residues. V was pared by 4 bases and J by 7 bases, with 17 bases between. Looked up from germline, CDR1 is MDHEN and CDR2 is SYDVKM. CDR3: CASSSGEAGNQPQHF. In nucleotides, the CDR3 is TGTGCCAGCAGTTCCGGGGAGGCAGGGAACCAGCCCCAGCATTTT.

The V call is TRBV13, the J call TRBJ1-3, with TRBD1 matching over 9 bases. This CDR3 is 15 amino acids long. After removal of 6 bases from V and 1 base from J, the junction contained 4 bases not matched to a gene. Germline lookup yields CDR1 PRHDT and CDR2 FYEKMQ (reference sequence). DNA of the CDR3: TGTGCCAGCAGTTTACAGGGGGCGTCTGGAAACACCATATATTTT. It translates to CASSLQGASGNTIYF.

The gene calls are TRBV7-8 and TRBJ1-3; 8 nucleotides align to TRBD1. Germline lookup yields CDR1 SGHVS and CDR2 FQNEAQ. Unmatched junction bases numbered 6, after V lost 5 bases and J lost 0 bases. The CDR3 has 16 residues. Here the CDR3 reads CASSTGTGFSGNTIYF. The CDR3 DNA is TGTGCCAGCAGCACTGGGACAGGATTCTCTGGAAACACCATATATTTT. The full variable domain, in which reference TRBV7-8 and TRBJ1-3 provide the parts outside the CDR3, is GAGVSQSPRYKVAKRGQDVALRCDPISGHVSLFWYQQALGQGPEFLTYFQNEAQLDKSGLPSDRFFAERPEGSVSTLKIQRTQQEDSAVYLCASSTGTGFSGNTIYFGEGSWLTVV.

This chain connects TRBV6-5 to TRBJ1-2; D call uncertain. V was trimmed by 6 bases and J by 6 bases, leaving 17 bases between them. The CDR3 extends over 14 amino acids. CDR1 is MNHEY, CDR2 SVGAGI, per germline. The CDR3, as DNA: TGTGCCAGCAGCCGGTATCAGGCCACGGATGGCTACACCTTC. Protein sequence: CASSRYQATDGYTF.

This clone has more than one count but fewer than ten. The chain couples TRBV12-2 to TRBJ1-5; the listed D gene, TRBD1, was not tested against the DNA. TRBV12-2 is deemed a pseudogene. This CDR3 region has 18 residues. CDR3 bases: TGTGCAAGTCGCTTAGTAAGATCCGGGGACAGTCGTTATCAGCCCCAGCATTTT. Its translation is CASRLVRSGDSRYQPQHF.

This chain links TRBV28 with TRBJ2-3; the D gene is possibly TRBD2 (5 bases). V lost 6 bases to trimming and J lost 1 base, with 8 bases between them. This CDR3 contains 13 residues. CDR1 and CDR2 (germline): MDHEN, SYDVKM. In DNA form, the CDR3 reads TGTGCCAGCAGGTACGGGGGCACAGATACGCAGTATTTT. This translates into CASRYGGTDTQYF.

V usage is TRBV6-5 and J usage is TRBJ2-3; D possibly corresponds to TRBD2 (5 bases). This CDR3 spans 15 amino acids. Trimming removed 0 bases at V and 4 bases at J, with 11 bases between. Germline CDR1 MNHEY, CDR2 SVGAGI. The CDR3 is CASSYSGKRADTQYF. The CDR3 DNA reads as TGTGCCAGCAGTTACTCCGGGAAGCGAGCAGATACGCAGTATTTT.

The chain is built from TRBV4-3 and TRBJ2-6; D possibly corresponds to TRBD1 (5 bases). V lost 2 bases, J lost 0 bases, and 11 bases lay in between. The V gene's germline CDR1 is LGHNA and CDR2 YSLEER. This CDR3 has 17 amino acids. The CDR3 is CASSQSTASSGANVLTF. DNA for the CDR3: TGCGCCAGCAGCCAATCGACAGCCAGCTCTGGGGCCAACGTCCTGACTTTC.